One and the same sample provided the 27 T cell receptor beta chains below, sequenced in a study of T cells in Graves' hyperthyroidism and ophthalmopathy. Amplified regions were TCR beta CDR3 sequences from RNA transcripts. The TCR CDR3 first-round RT-PCR relied on the HTBI primer set. In TCRdb, the multiplex PCR reads were re-called with MiXCR into one record per CDR3 protein. The sample gives about 300,000 distinct CDR3 sequences, approximately 26% of which show up once; around 30% is in the top ten. Material for sequencing was blood. All receptors come from a man aged 35 to 55 with Graves' hyperthyroidism that later progressed to Graves' ophthalmopathy.

This clonotype occurred many times. The rearrangement uses TRBV20-1 and TRBJ2-7; D unclear. The CDR3 covers 15 residues. Germline V gene lookup returns CDR1 DFQATT and CDR2 SNEGSKA (reference sequence). Trimming pared 6 bases from V and 2 bases from J, leaving 20 bases between. CDR3 nucleotide sequence: TGCAGTGCCAGAAGTCAGCAGGTACCTACCTACGAGCAGTACTTC. It yields the protein CSARSQQVPTYEQYF.

Remarks on this clonotype: A much more abundant neighbour one base away suggests this may be a read error. V is TRBV7-3 and J is TRBJ2-7; TRBD1 aligns across 9 bases. This CDR3 comprises 15 residues. The germline V gene has CDR1 SGHTA and CDR2 FQGTGA. CDR3 sequence (DNA): TGTGTCAGCAGCTCAACCGGGACAGGGATCTACGAGCAGTACTTC. It translates to CVSSSTGTGIYEQYF.

This clonotype has a count of ten or more. The rearrangement uses TRBV12-3 or TRBV12-4 and TRBJ1-1; D is unresolved. The CDR3 length is 13 residues. Trimming shortened V by 6 bases and J by 3 bases, and 11 bases separated the two germline ends. The CDR3 region is CASRDDGYTEAFF. The CDR3 nucleotides read TGTGCCAGCAGGGATGACGGTTACACTGAAGCTTTCTTT.

This clonotype has a count of ten or more. The V call is TRBV14, the J call TRBJ2-7; D may be TRBD1 or TRBD2 (5 bases each). Between the trimmed V and J ends, which lost 1 base and 6 bases, there was a span of 13 bases. Germline CDR1 and CDR2: SGHDN and FVKESK. The CDR3 runs 14 residues. The CDR3 sequence: CASSQGGRRGEQYF. As DNA, the CDR3 is TGTGCCAGCAGCCAAGGAGGGCGAAGGGGCGAGCAGTACTTC.

This clonotype was detected many times. The genes are TRBV10-3 and TRBJ2-7; 8 nucleotides line up with TRBD2. The V gene end was trimmed by 0 bases and the J gene end by 2 bases; junction bases not matched to a gene: 9. The CDR3 sequence is 17 residues long. Germline V gene lookup returns CDR1 ENHRY and CDR2 SYGVKD. DNA of the CDR3: TGTGCCATCAGTGAGTCGACCGCTAGCGGGCCCACCTACGAGCAGTACTTC. Its translation is CAISESTASGPTYEQYF.

In this sample, this clonotype turned up many times. The chain links TRBV2 to TRBJ2-2; the D is unclear. Germline V CDR1 and CDR2: SNHLY, FYNNEI. The CDR3 extends over 15 amino acids. The V and J ends lost 0 bases and 1 base respectively, with 6 bases between them. The CDR3 loop reads CASSEAVKNTGELFF. The CDR3 bases are TGTGCCAGCAGTGAAGCTGTCAAGAACACCGGGGAGCTGTTTTTT.

The V and J genes are TRBV7-8 and TRBJ1-2; the D is unclear. CDR1 SGHVS and CDR2 FQNEAQ come from the germline V gene. CDR3 size: 13 residues. Trimming took 5 bases from V and 1 from J, leaving 8 bases between them. The CDR3 DNA reads as TGTGCCAGCAGCGGAGGGATTAACTATGGCTACACCTTC. This translates into CASSGGINYGYTF.

As to this clonotype: With a much larger clone just one base away, this may be a read error. The chain links TRBV4-1 to TRBJ1-1; D is undetermined. The CDR3 sequence is 12 residues long. The germline V gene has CDR1 MGHRA and CDR2 YSYEKL. The CDR3 is CATSQSYREAFF. The CDR3 coding sequence is TGCGCCACCAGCCAATCTTACCGTGAAGCTTTCTTT.

This clonotype was counted ten times or more. The V gene is TRBV10-3, the J gene TRBJ2-2; 8 bases map to TRBD2. J lost 5 bases, V lost 3 bases, and 5 bases had no gene match. Germline CDR1 is ENHRY and CDR2 is SYGVKD. This CDR3 spans 15 amino acids. This CDR3 reads CAISDGLAGTGELFF. As DNA, the CDR3 is TGTGCCATCAGTGATGGACTAGCTGGGACCGGGGAGCTGTTTTTT.

To note about this clonotype: The conserved phenylalanine or tryptophan normally closing the CDR3 is absent here, so this likely arose from a read error. This chain links TRBV18 with TRBJ2-7; D may be TRBD1 (6 bases). V was pared by 3 bases and J by 0 bases, with 9 bases between. The CDR3 consists of 14 residues. Looked up from germline, CDR1 is KGHSH and CDR2 is LQKENI. Written as DNA, the CDR3 is TGTGCCAGCTCACCCGGACAGAGCTCCTACGAGCAGTACCTC. It codes for CASSPGQSSYEQYL.

At least ten counts were recorded for this clonotype. J is TRBJ2-7 and V is TRBV6-1; 11 nucleotides align to TRBD2. The CDR3 extends over 15 amino acids. The V gene end was trimmed by 5 bases and the J gene end by 7 bases; junction bases not matched to a gene: 10. Germline V gene lookup returns CDR1 MNHNS and CDR2 SASEGT. Written as DNA, the CDR3 is TGTGCCAGCAGTAAATCTAGCGGGAGGCCCTGGGAGCAGTACTTC. Amino acid sequence: CASSKSSGRPWEQYF.

This clonotype was recorded many times. The genes are TRBV27 and TRBJ1-1, with 7 bases that match TRBD1. This CDR3 has 16 amino acids. Germline trimming cut 5 bases from V and 0 bases from J; bases unmatched to any gene: 9. The germline V gene encodes CDR1 MNHEY and CDR2 SMNVEV (reference sequence). The CDR3 region is CASSTTGRRMNTEAFF. In DNA, the CDR3 is TGTGCCAGCAGTACGACAGGGAGGAGGATGAACACTGAAGCTTTCTTT.

This clonotype showed up many times. V is TRBV24-1 and J is TRBJ1-1; no reliable D call. Germline CDR1 and CDR2: KGHDR and SFDVKD. The CDR3 is made up of 14 amino acids. The ends were cut back, 4 bases at V and 3 bases at J, with 11 bases in the middle. The CDR3 region is CATSENGRDTEAFF. Here the CDR3 DNA reads TGTGCCACCAGTGAAAACGGACGGGACACTGAAGCTTTCTTT.

The CDR3 spells CASSYSSPGPYEQYF. Written as DNA, the CDR3 is TGTGCCAGCAGTTACTCCAGCCCGGGCCCCTACGAGCAGTACTTC. V is TRBV6-2 or TRBV6-3 and J is TRBJ2-7, with no clear D. From germline, CDR1 is MNHEY and CDR2 SVGEGT. The CDR3 is 15 residues long. V gave up 0 bases and J gave up 2 bases, with 11 bases separating them.

This clonotype has at least ten counts. This may come from a read error, since a much larger clone is one base off. The chain employs TRBV6-5 and TRBJ1-5; D not certain. V was trimmed by 2 bases and J by 2 bases, leaving 4 bases between them. From germline, CDR1 is MNHEY and CDR2 SVGAGI. The CDR3 is made up of 13 amino acids. CDR3 region: CASSYGGNQPQHF. CDR3 bases: TGTGCCAGCAGTTACGGGGGCAATCAGCCCCAGCATTTT.

This clonotype showed up many times. This chain connects TRBV11-3 to TRBJ2-7; D remains ambiguous. V gave up 5 bases and J gave up 2 bases, with 19 bases separating them. CDR3 length: 16 residues. Germline V lookup: CDR1 SGHNT, CDR2 YENEEA. The DNA of the CDR3 is TGTGCCAGCAGCCCTTATGTAGGCCTCCGGACCTACGAGCAGTACTTC. Protein product: CASSPYVGLRTYEQYF.

The table lists this clonotype with many counts. The rearrangement uses TRBV12-3 or TRBV12-4 and TRBJ1-1; perhaps TRBD1 as D (5 bases). CDR3 length: 13 amino acids. V shed 5 bases and J shed 2 bases, with 9 bases lying between them. For the CDR3, the DNA is TGTGCCAGCAGTACGACAGAAAACACTGAAGCTTTCTTT. It encodes CASSTTENTEAFF.

V is TRBV11-2 and J is TRBJ2-2; D not certain. The CDR3 spans 16 residues. The V end lost 1 base, the J end lost 0 bases, and 9 bases lay between the germline ends. Germline V gene lookup returns CDR1 SGHAT and CDR2 FQNNGV. CDR3 bases: TGTGCCAGCAGCTTAGGACCGTTTTCGAACACCGGGGAGCTGTTTTTT. Its protein product is CASSLGPFSNTGELFF.

This clonotype was seen more than once but under ten times. The chain joins TRBV18 to TRBJ2-3; no clear D gene. This CDR3 region has 15 residues. Germline V gene lookup returns CDR1 KGHSH and CDR2 LQKENI. Trimming took 4 bases from V and 4 from J, leaving 15 bases between them. For the CDR3, the DNA is TGTGCCAGCTCACGCGCCGGGCCGCCATCAGATACGCAGTATTTT. Encoded protein: CASSRAGPPSDTQYF. Complete variable domain (other parts from reference TRBV18 and TRBJ2-3): NAGVMQNPRHLVRRRGQEARLRCSPMKGHSHVYWYRQLPEEGLKFMVYLQKENIIDESGMPKERFSAEFPKEGPSILRIQQVVRGDSAAYFCASSRAGPPSDTQYFGPGTRLTVL.

The rearrangement links TRBV12-3 or TRBV12-4 to TRBJ1-1; D unresolved. V lost 3 bases and J lost 5, with 10 bases in between. The CDR3 extends over 13 amino acids. In nucleotides, the CDR3 is TGTGCCAGCAGTTTTCGGGTGGGGACTGAAGCTTTCTTT. Translation: CASSFRVGTEAFF.

The chain joins TRBV11-1 to TRBJ1-1, with 9 bases aligning to TRBD1. The V segment lost 4 bases and the J segment 0 bases; nucleotides outside the gene matches: 9. CDR1 is SGHAT and CDR2 is FQDESV in the germline V gene (reference sequence). There are 17 residues in the CDR3. CDR3: CASSYWTGAHMNTEAFF. The CDR3 DNA reads as TGTGCCAGCAGCTACTGGACAGGGGCGCATATGAACACTGAAGCTTTCTTT.

The chain is built from TRBV11-2 and TRBJ2-5; the match to TRBD2 covers 9 bases. With 4 bases clipped from V and 5 bases from J, the junction kept 8 bases outside the gene matches. Germline V gene lookup returns CDR1 SGHAT and CDR2 FQNNGV. The CDR3 consists of 15 residues. The CDR3 nucleotides are TGTGCCAGCAGCTCCGTTCGCAGCGGGAGGGAGACCCAGTACTTC. Its protein product is CASSSVRSGRETQYF.

This clonotype was counted many times. The CDR3 nucleotides read TGTGCCAGCAGACTCCAGGGGGCGTACGAGCAGTACTTC. Translation gives CASRLQGAYEQYF. V gene TRBV12-3 or TRBV12-4 combines with J gene TRBJ2-7; 8 bases agree with TRBD1. Trimming cost V 6 bases and J 4 bases; bases outside gene matches: 5. The CDR3 totals 13 residues.

This chain connects TRBV6-1 to TRBJ2-7; 9 bases are shared with TRBD2. J gave up 2 bases and V 5 bases, and 4 bases lay outside the gene matches. Germline-derived CDR1 and CDR2 are MNHNS and SASEGT. CDR3 length equals 14 residues. CDR3 residues: CASSRVAGAYEQYF. The CDR3 coding sequence is TGTGCCAGCAGTAGGGTAGCGGGAGCCTACGAGCAGTACTTC.

This chain uses TRBV4-1 with TRBJ2-5, with 15 bases that match TRBD2. The CDR3 spans 18 residues. Germline V CDR1 and CDR2: MGHRA, YSYEKL. Trimming took 0 bases from V and 3 from J; bases not matched to a gene: 5. The CDR3 DNA reads as TGCGCCAGCAGCCAAGACGGGACTAGCGGGAGGAGGAAAGAGACCCAGTACTTC. It yields the protein CASSQDGTSGRRKETQYF.

The chain uses TRBV20-1 and TRBJ2-7, with D tentatively TRBD1 (6 bases). This CDR3 comprises 15 residues. CDR1 is DFQATT and CDR2 is SNEGSKA in the germline V gene (reference sequence). V was pared by 6 bases and J by 3 bases, with 21 bases between. CDR3: CSASPTGQVGYEQYF. The CDR3 DNA reads as TGCAGTGCCTCCCCGACAGGACAAGTGGGCTACGAGCAGTACTTC.

This clonotype came up once. V usage is TRBV30 and J usage is TRBJ1-1; a possible D gene is TRBD1 (6 bases). The CDR3 length is 13 residues. Germline V gene lookup returns CDR1 GTSNPN and CDR2 SVGIG (reference sequence). V lost 0 bases, J lost 5 bases, and 10 bases lay in between. CDR3 protein: CAWSVRGRTEAFF. The CDR3 DNA follows: TGTGCCTGGAGTGTACGGGGGCGGACTGAAGCTTTCTTT.